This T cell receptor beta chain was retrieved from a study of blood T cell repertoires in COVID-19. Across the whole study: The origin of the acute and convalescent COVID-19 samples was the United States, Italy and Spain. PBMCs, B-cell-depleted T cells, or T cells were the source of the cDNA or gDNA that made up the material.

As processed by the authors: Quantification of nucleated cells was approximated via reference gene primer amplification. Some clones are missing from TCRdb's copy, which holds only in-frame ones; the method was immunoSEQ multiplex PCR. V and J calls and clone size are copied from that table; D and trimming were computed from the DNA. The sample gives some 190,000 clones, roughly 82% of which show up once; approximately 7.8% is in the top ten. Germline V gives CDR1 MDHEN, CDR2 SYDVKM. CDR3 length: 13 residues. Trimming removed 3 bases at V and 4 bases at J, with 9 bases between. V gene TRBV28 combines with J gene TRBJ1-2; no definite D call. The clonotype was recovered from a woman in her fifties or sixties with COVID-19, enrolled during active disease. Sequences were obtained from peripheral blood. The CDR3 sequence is CASSFAASYGYTF. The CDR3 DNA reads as TGTGCCAGCAGTTTTGCGGCCTCCTATGGCTACACCTTC.